Presented here are 21 T cell receptor beta chains from one specimen sequenced in a study of T-cell reconstitution after alpha-beta-depleted transplantation in children. Unique molecular identifiers were incorporated when the TCRbeta library was constructed. From the PCR reads, TCRdb called clonotypes with MiXCR, one entry per CDR3 protein. The sample holds some 100,000 distinct CDR3 sequences, around 15% seen once. The specimen was PBMCs, mostly from graft donor cells, collected 180 days after TCRalphabeta/CD19-depleted stem cell transplant. The receptors shown here come from a male patient between 2 and 9 years old who had a stem cell transplant for acute lymphoblastic leukemia, so the T cells may come from the graft donor.

This clonotype has only a few counts. This sequence joins TRBV19 and TRBJ2-7; D remains unclear. This CDR3 is built from 14 residues. Germline V gene data show CDR1 as LNHDA and CDR2 as SQIVND (reference sequence). V lost 6 bases, J lost 0 bases, and 12 bases lay in between. CDR3 in DNA: TGTGCCAGTAGAGAAGGCCCCGGCTCCTACGAGCAGTACTTC. It specifies CASREGPGSYEQYF.

A few counts support this clonotype. The chain couples TRBV6-1 to TRBJ1-2; D possibly corresponds to TRBD1 (5 bases). Trimming stripped 6 bases from V and 3 bases from J, with 14 bases between. This CDR3 is 14 amino acids long. Germline V CDR1 and CDR2: MNHNS, SASEGT. CDR3 region: CASRPPGQDYGYTF. CDR3 bases: TGTGCCAGCAGACCCCCGGGGCAGGACTATGGCTACACCTTC.

This clonotype was counted only a few times. The chain employs TRBV13 and TRBJ2-3; TRBD2 agrees at 7 bases. The length of the CDR3 is 14 residues. The trim removed 4 bases at V and 1 base at J, leaving 2 bases unmatched. Germline loops: CDR1 PRHDT, CDR2 FYEKMQ (reference sequence). The CDR3 region is CASSSSGGTDTQYF. The DNA for the CDR3 is TGTGCCAGCAGCTCGAGCGGGGGCACAGATACGCAGTATTTT.

The chain employs TRBV27 and TRBJ1-6; a weak D match, TRBD1 (6 bases). V was cut by 4 bases and J by 8 bases, with 15 bases left in between. Germline loops: CDR1 MNHEY, CDR2 SMNVEV (reference sequence). This CDR3 has 15 residues. The CDR3 DNA reads as TGTGCCAGCAGTTCCGACGCGTACAGGGATTCACCCCTCCACTTT. Translation: CASSSDAYRDSPLHF.

This clonotype was recorded a few times. This chain joins TRBV29-1 and TRBJ2-3; D remains ambiguous. The V gene's germline CDR1 is SQVTM and CDR2 ANQGSEA. Trimming shortened V by 2 bases and J by 0 bases, and 9 bases separated the two germline ends. The CDR3 consists of 14 residues. The CDR3 coding sequence is TGCAGCGTTGAACAAGGCGGCAGCACAGATACGCAGTATTTT. As protein: CSVEQGGSTDTQYF.

The chain carries TRBV29-1 and TRBJ2-7, with D hard to call. Per germline, CDR1 SQVTM and CDR2 ANQGSEA. Trimming took off 4 bases at V and 4 bases at J, with 8 bases between the two ends. The CDR3 contains 11 residues. The CDR3 is CSVGEDYEQYF. The CDR3 DNA is TGCAGCGTTGGGGAAGATTACGAGCAGTACTTC.

The table lists this clonotype with a few counts. This chain links TRBV27 with TRBJ1-2; D is perhaps TRBD1 (6 bases). With 0 bases removed from V and 3 bases from J, the gap between germline ends came to 14 bases. This CDR3 is 16 amino acids long. Per the germline V gene, CDR1 is MNHEY and CDR2 is SMNVEV (reference sequence). The CDR3 DNA reads as TGTGCCAGCAGTTTATCGGACAGACCTCTTGACTATGGCTACACCTTC. Amino acids: CASSLSDRPLDYGYTF.

The chain is built from TRBV6-2 or TRBV6-3 and TRBJ1-5; 9 bases are a match to TRBD1. Germline loops: CDR1 MNHEY, CDR2 SVGEGT. Germline trimming cut 2 bases from V and 5 bases from J; bases unmatched to any gene: 4. The CDR3 consists of 15 residues. In DNA, the CDR3 is TGTGCCAGCAGTTACGCACAGGGGGCAGATCAGCCCCAGCATTTT. Amino acids: CASSYAQGADQPQHF.

In this sample, this clonotype turned up many times. The gene calls are TRBV5-5 and TRBJ2-1; TRBD2 agrees at 16 bases. V gave up 3 bases and J gave up 10 bases; unmatched junction bases: 7. The CDR3 totals 16 residues. CDR1 is SGHKS, CDR2 YYEKEE, per germline (reference sequence). In DNA form, the CDR3 reads TGTGCCAGCAGCTACTACCCGGGACTAGCGGGGGGGGAGCAGTTCTTC. The encoded protein is CASSYYPGLAGGEQFF.

At least ten counts were recorded for this clonotype. The gene calls are TRBV7-2 and TRBJ2-2; 7 positions match TRBD2. This CDR3 comprises 15 residues. The trim removed 4 bases at V and 6 bases at J, leaving 8 bases unmatched. Germline lookup yields CDR1 SGHTA and CDR2 FQGNSA. CDR3 nucleotide sequence: TGTGCCAGCAGCTCACAAATACTAGCGTCCGGGGAGCTGTTTTTT. As protein: CASSSQILASGELFF.

This chain links TRBV11-1 with TRBJ2-3; 9 bases line up with TRBD2. The CDR3 length is 14 residues. V lost 9 bases to trimming and J lost 2 bases; unmatched junction nucleotides: 6. Per the germline V gene, CDR1 is SGHAT and CDR2 is FQDESV (reference sequence). Here the CDR3 DNA reads TGTGCCAGTATGACTAGCGGAAACACAGATACGCAGTATTTT. Encoded protein: CASMTSGNTDTQYF.

The chain recombines TRBV29-1 with TRBJ2-7; the match to TRBD1 covers 7 bases. Trimming cost V 3 bases and J 2 bases; bases outside gene matches: 4. This CDR3 contains 13 residues. Germline V gene data show CDR1 as SQVTM and CDR2 as ANQGSEA. CDR3 amino acids: CSVEWDSPYEQYF. The DNA of the CDR3 is TGCAGCGTTGAGTGGGACAGCCCCTACGAGCAGTACTTC.

This clonotype has only a few counts. The chain links TRBV14 to TRBJ2-1, with D possibly being TRBD1 or TRBD2 (5 bases each). Per germline, CDR1 SGHDN and CDR2 FVKESK. The ends were cut back, 0 bases at V and 7 bases at J, with 13 bases in the middle. The CDR3 runs 15 residues. CDR3 bases: TGTGCCAGCAGCCAAGAAGTGTGGGGGTGGAATGAGCAGTTCTTC. Amino acids: CASSQEVWGWNEQFF.

This clonotype was observed many times. Here the CDR3 DNA reads TGTGCCAGCAGTTCCTATCTCTCCTACGAGCAGTACTTC. Translated: CASSSYLSYEQYF. The chain couples TRBV28 to TRBJ2-7; D remains unclear. The CDR3 length is 13 residues. Between the trimmed V and J ends, which lost 4 bases and 0 bases, there was a span of 7 bases. The germline V gene has CDR1 MDHEN and CDR2 SYDVKM.

The chain joins TRBV3-1 to TRBJ1-5, with TRBD1 matching 9 bases. V dropped 8 bases and J dropped 1; count of bases not matched to a gene: 18. The germline gives CDR1 LGHDT, CDR2 YNNKEL (reference sequence). The length of the CDR3 is 19 residues. The CDR3, as DNA: TGTGCCAGCTGTCCATTTACAGGGGGCGCGAGGTCGAGCAATCAGCCCCAGCATTTT. It specifies CASCPFTGGARSSNQPQHF.

CDR3 nucleotide sequence: TGTGCCAGCAGCTTAGAGACCGGGACTAGCGGGGGGGCCCCAGATACGCAGTATTTT. Its translation is CASSLETGTSGGAPDTQYF. The chain recombines TRBV11-2 with TRBJ2-3, with 16 bases aligning to TRBD2. J was trimmed by 4 bases and V by 0 bases; bases with no gene match: 7. CDR1 and CDR2 from the germline V gene are SGHAT and FQNNGV. This CDR3 region has 19 residues.

The chain uses TRBV29-1 and TRBJ2-2; D uncertain. The germline V and J ends were trimmed by 3 bases and 0 bases, with 5 bases remaining between them. This CDR3 contains 13 residues. CDR1 is SQVTM and CDR2 is ANQGSEA in the germline V gene. The CDR3 here is CSVDYANTGELFF. CDR3 DNA: TGCAGCGTTGATTACGCGAACACCGGGGAGCTGTTTTTT.

The chain links TRBV20-1 to TRBJ2-3, with no clear D. This CDR3 is 15 amino acids long. Germline values: CDR1 DFQATT, CDR2 SNEGSKA (reference sequence). V was trimmed by 8 bases and J by 2 bases, leaving 20 bases between them. Here the CDR3 reads CSSTLAAKDTDTQYF. Here the CDR3 DNA reads TGCAGTTCAACCCTGGCGGCGAAAGACACAGATACGCAGTATTTT.

This clonotype appeared many times. The V gene is TRBV4-2, the J gene TRBJ2-1; D possibly matches TRBD1 or TRBD2 (6 bases each). The germline V gene encodes CDR1 LGHNA and CDR2 YNFKEQ. V was shortened by 0 bases and J by 7 bases, with 22 bases between the two germline ends. This CDR3 is built from 18 residues. The CDR3 spells CASSQDLRGAAPANEQFF. In DNA form, the CDR3 reads TGTGCCAGCAGCCAAGATCTAAGGGGGGCCGCCCCTGCGAATGAGCAGTTCTTC.

The chain recombines TRBV7-9 with TRBJ2-5; no reliable D call. CDR3 length: 15 residues. V was trimmed by 5 bases and J by 4 bases, leaving 17 bases between them. Germline CDR1 is SEHNR and CDR2 is FQNEAQ (reference sequence). CDR3 residues: CASSLSTGSGETQYF. The CDR3 DNA reads TGTGCCAGCAGCCTATCAACTGGCTCGGGAGAGACCCAGTACTTC.

The rearrangement joins TRBV5-1 to TRBJ2-7, with 7 bases aligning to TRBD1. The CDR3 has 18 residues. CDR1 and CDR2 (germline): SGHRS, YFSETQ. The V gene end was trimmed by 1 base and the J gene end by 2 bases; junction bases not matched to a gene: 15. The CDR3 loop reads CASSLTRTGISSTYEQYF. As DNA, the CDR3 is TGCGCCAGCAGCTTGACCCGGACAGGCATAAGTTCAACCTACGAGCAGTACTTC.